Below, 31 T cell receptor beta chains from the same sample are listed, as sequenced in a study of tumor-infiltrating lymphocytes in primary liver carcinoma (dated by TCRdb to 2015 to 2018). The run used an Illumina HiSeq 2500. Using a constant-region primer and ProtoScript II reverse transcriptase, TCRbeta-specific cDNA was reverse-transcribed from about 540 ng total RNA. Construction of the TCRbeta libraries relied on three nested rounds of multiplex PCR, following a slightly modified ARM-PCR procedure. Each of the first two PCR rounds ran for approximately 10 cycles using multiplex TRBV1-TRBV30 forward primers together with a Cbeta reverse primer. TCRdb took the public reads, trimmed them with fastp at Q25, ran MiXCR for clone calling and kept in-frame beta chains. Each entry is one CDR3 protein sequence, shown with its most common DNA and genes. The sample includes 330,000 or so distinct CDR3 sequences, with less than 75% observed a single time. Roughly 6.5% of the sample belongs to the ten largest clones.

RNA from unsorted whole blood was extracted with TRIzol reagent, and germline DNA was obtained with the DNeasy Blood & Tissue kit. Specimen: peripheral blood. These receptor sequences come from a man aged 35-49 years with primary liver carcinoma and hepatitis B virus infection.

Worth noting for this clonotype: With a much larger clone just one base away, this may be a read error. The CDR3 DNA follows: TGTGCCAGCAGTCCAGGGAACAGGAACGGCAGGGCTTTCTTT. Translation gives CASSPGNRNGRAFF. V is TRBV12-3 or TRBV12-4 and J is TRBJ1-1; D may be TRBD1 (5 bases). V shed 5 bases and J shed 11 bases, with 21 bases lying between them. The CDR3 consists of 14 residues.

With respect to this clonotype: Germline and junction disagree at one end, which may indicate a read error. The chain joins TRBV6-6 to TRBJ2-3; 11 bases align to TRBD2. Germline CDR1 is MNHNY and CDR2 is SVGAGI (reference sequence). The CDR3 is 17 residues long. CDR3 region: CASSHSGTSGSTDTQYF. CDR3 nucleotide sequence: TGTGCCAGCAGTCACTCAGGGACTAGCGGAAGCACAGATACGCAGTATTTT.

In regard to this clonotype: Its ends do not fully match the called genes, so a read error is possible. The chain links TRBV5-1 to TRBJ2-1; tentatively, D is TRBD2 (5 bases). Germline V gives CDR1 SGHRS, CDR2 YFSETQ. The CDR3 runs to 14 residues. The CDR3 region has the DNA TGCGCTAGCAGCTTGGTACTAGTTAACCATGAGCAGTTCTTC. Amino acids: CASSLVLVNHEQFF.

As regards this clonotype: A much larger clone sits a single nucleotide away, making a read error possible. The chain recombines TRBV6-6 with TRBJ2-7; 7 positions match TRBD2. The CDR3 length is 15 residues. Germline loops: CDR1 MNHNY, CDR2 SVGAGI (reference sequence). The CDR3 spells CASARVLAVSHEQYF. The CDR3 nucleotides read TGTGCCAGCGCCAGGGTGCTAGCGGTCTCCCACGAGCAGTACTTC.

As for this clonotype: A much larger clone sits a single nucleotide away, making a read error possible. In DNA, the CDR3 is TGTGCCAGCAGTGAGGGCCGGGGCTCCTACAATGAGCAGTTCTTC. Protein: CASSEGRGSYNEQFF. This rearrangement joins TRBV6-5 to TRBJ2-1; D possibly corresponds to TRBD2 (5 bases). Trimming removed 5 bases from V and 0 bases from J, with 11 bases in between. Germline V lookup: CDR1 MNHEY, CDR2 SVGAGI. This CDR3 is 15 amino acids long.

As to this clonotype: Since no conserved phenylalanine or tryptophan closes the CDR3, a read error is the likely cause. The chain employs TRBV6-6 and TRBJ2-7; maybe TRBD1 (6 bases). Trimming removed 11 bases from V and 0 bases from J, with 14 bases in between. Germline loops: CDR1 MNHNY, CDR2 SVGAGI (reference sequence). CDR3 size: 13 residues. The CDR3 region is CAAWTANSYEQYI. The CDR3 DNA reads as TGTGCCGCCTGGACAGCCAACTCCTACGAGCAGTACATC.

To note about this clonotype: One base away lies a much larger clone, so this may be a sequencing read error. This chain links TRBV11-2 with TRBJ2-7; D gene ambiguous. This CDR3 is 13 amino acids long. Germline-derived CDR1 and CDR2 are SGHAT and FQNNGV. This CDR3 is CASGFWVSEGQYF. The CDR3 region has the DNA TGTGCCAGCGGCTTTTGGGTTTCAGAAGGGCAGTACTTC.

Points on this clonotype: A much larger clonotype is one base distant, so this may be a read error. V is TRBV12-3 or TRBV12-4 and J is TRBJ1-1, with D perhaps TRBD1 (5 bases). This CDR3 spans 13 amino acids. The germline V and J ends were trimmed by 10 bases and 1 base, with 13 bases remaining between them. The CDR3 bases are TGTGCCACCAGATCTACAGGGAACACTGAAGCTTTCTTT. Residues: CATRSTGNTEAFF.

A remark on this clonotype: One end of the junction is discordant with germline, which a read error may explain. This sequence joins TRBV5-5 and TRBJ1-1, with TRBD1 identical over 8 bases. CDR1 and CDR2 from the germline V gene are SGHKS and YYEKEE (reference sequence). There are 18 residues in the CDR3. CDR3 amino acids: CASSQIHPTGGRVTEALF. In DNA, the CDR3 is TGTGCCAGCAGCCAAATACATCCAACAGGGGGTCGGGTCACTGAAGCTTTGTTT.

The rearrangement joins TRBV12-3 or TRBV12-4 to TRBJ2-7, with a possible D match to TRBD2 (6 bases). The CDR3 totals 14 residues. V gave up 9 bases and J gave up 4 bases, with 19 bases separating them. The CDR3 is CARSQQGGLYEQYF. The CDR3 DNA follows: TGTGCCAGGAGCCAGCAGGGAGGACTATACGAGCAGTACTTC.

Notes on this clonotype: A read error may account for a junction end that differs from germline. The V gene is TRBV6-1, the J gene TRBJ2-7; D remains ambiguous. The CDR3 has 12 residues. Germline V gives CDR1 MNHNS, CDR2 SASEGT. The CDR3 spells CASSDGPYEQHF. In DNA form, the CDR3 reads TGTGCCAGTTCCGACGGACCATACGAGCAACACTTC.

Of note for this clonotype: One end of the junction fails to match germline, which may point to a read error. The V gene is TRBV5-6, the J gene TRBJ2-5, with 7 positions matching TRBD2. This CDR3 region has 15 residues. Germline V gene data show CDR1 as SGHDT and CDR2 as YYEEEE. CDR3 region: CACSGTDILRESQYF. CDR3 DNA sequence: TGTGCCTGCAGCGGGACGGACATTTTGAGAGAGTCCCAGTACTTC.

The rearrangement uses TRBV5-4 and TRBJ2-2, with 7 bases lining up with TRBD2. The ends lost 4 bases at V and 5 bases at J; junction bases unmatched: 8. There are 15 residues in the CDR3. CDR1 is SGHNT, CDR2 YYREEE, per germline (reference sequence). CDR3 amino acids: CASSLLAGETGELFF. The DNA for the CDR3 is TGTGCCAGCAGCCTGTTGGCGGGAGAAACCGGGGAGCTGTTTTTT.

Concerning this clonotype: A much larger clone lies one base from this, so it may be a read error. The V and J genes are TRBV13 and TRBJ2-7, with D possibly called TRBD1 or TRBD2 (5 bases each). CDR3 size: 13 residues. Between the trimmed V and J ends, which lost 5 bases and 5 bases, there was a span of 13 bases. Germline V gene data show CDR1 as PRHDT and CDR2 as FYEKMQ (reference sequence). CDR3 DNA: TGTGCCAGCAGCCGCCGCTGGGACGACGAGCAGTACTTC. Its translation: CASSRRWDDEQYF.

The sample holds one count of this clonotype. The germline gene is not matched at one end of the junction; a read error may be the cause. V and J are TRBV11-1 and TRBJ1-2; a weak D match, TRBD1 (6 bases). CDR3 length: 15 amino acids. Per germline, CDR1 SGHAT and CDR2 FQDESV (reference sequence). CDR3 bases: TGTACCAGCAGCTTAGCTTCGGTCAGGGGTTTTGGCTACGCCTTC. Translation: CTSSLASVRGFGYAF.

A remark on this clonotype: At one boundary the junction diverges from the germline segment, which might be a read error. The chain joins TRBV14 to TRBJ2-1, with a tentative D call TRBD2 (7 bases). Germline V lookup: CDR1 SGHDN, CDR2 FVKESK. This CDR3 has 15 amino acids. The CDR3 nucleotides are TGTGCCGGCAGACCGTGGGGGGGCGGACGCGATGAGCAGTTCTTC. It specifies CAGRPWGGGRDEQFF. The whole variable domain, remainder taken from reference TRBV14 and TRBJ2-1, is EAGVTQFPSHSVIEKGQTVTLRCDPISGHDNLYWYRRVMGKEIKFLLHFVKESKQDESGMPNNRFLAERTGGTYSTLKVQPAELEDSGVYFCAGRPWGGGRDEQFFGPGTRLTVL.

There are a few counts of this clonotype. This chain uses TRBV28 with TRBJ2-7; no definite D call. This CDR3 has 12 residues. Germline lookup yields CDR1 MDHEN and CDR2 SYDVKM. With 6 bases removed from V and 2 bases from J, the gap between germline ends came to 8 bases. CDR3 amino acids: CASRPDTYEQYF. The CDR3 nucleotides are TGTGCCAGCAGGCCTGACACCTACGAGCAGTACTTC.

This chain connects TRBV28 to TRBJ1-1, with unresolved D. Germline CDR1 reads MDHEN; CDR2 reads SYDVKM. The CDR3 runs 13 residues. V lost 10 bases and J 14 bases, leaving 26 bases between the germline ends. In nucleotides, the CDR3 is TGTGCCATTAAGGGTGACCTGAACACTGAAGTCTTCTTT. It encodes CAIKGDLNTEVFF.

This clonotype has at least ten counts. The chain joins TRBV6-2 or TRBV6-3 to TRBJ2-1; unclear D gene. Germline CDR1 is MNHEY and CDR2 is SVGEGT. The CDR3 contains 15 residues. The V and J ends lost 6 bases and 2 bases respectively, with 14 bases between them. CDR3 nucleotide sequence: TGTGCCAGCAGCTACCCCCTCTCCCCCTACAATGAGCAGTTCTTC. This gives the protein CASSYPLSPYNEQFF.

The rearrangement links TRBV5-4 to TRBJ1-2, with a weak D call TRBD1 (5 bases). Deletions cut 4 bases from V and 1 base from J, with 17 bases between. The CDR3 runs 16 residues. Germline lookup yields CDR1 SGHNT and CDR2 YYREEE (reference sequence). CDR3 protein: CASSVGGTGDNYGYTF. DNA of the CDR3: TGTGCCAGCAGCGTTGGGGGGACCGGAGATAACTATGGCTACACCTTC.

This clonotype appeared once. At one boundary the junction diverges from the germline segment, which might be a read error. The chain joins TRBV11-2 to TRBJ2-7; 8 nucleotides line up with TRBD2. The CDR3 loop spans 15 amino acids. Per the germline V gene, CDR1 is SGHAT and CDR2 is FQNNGV. CDR3: CASSFGTGGLYEQYF. CDR3 coding DNA: TGTGCCAGCAGCTTCGGAACGGGAGGGCTATACGAGCAATACTTC. The full variable domain, rest sourced from reference TRBV11-2 and TRBJ2-7, is EAGVAQSPRYKIIEKRQSVAFWCNPISGHATLYWYQQILGQGPKLLIQFQNNGVVDDSQLPKDRFSAERLKGVDSTLKIQPAKLEDSAVYLCASSFGTGGLYEQYFGPGTRLTVT.

In regard to this clonotype: One end of the junction is discordant with germline, which a read error may explain. The rearrangement uses TRBV11-2 and TRBJ2-5; 11 bases map to TRBD1. This CDR3 is 14 amino acids long. CDR1 SGHAT and CDR2 FQNNGV come from the germline V gene. CDR3 amino acids: CVSSRGTGGEIQYF. In DNA form, the CDR3 reads TGTGTCAGCAGCCGAGGGACAGGGGGTGAGATCCAGTACTTC.

This clonotype was detected many times. V gene TRBV4-2 combines with J gene TRBJ1-2; D not resolved. CDR3 length: 14 residues. Germline V lookup: CDR1 LGHNA, CDR2 YNFKEQ. The V end lost 0 bases, the J end lost 8 bases, and 13 bases lay between the germline ends. The CDR3 here is CASSQDGRIGGYTF. CDR3 DNA: TGTGCCAGCAGCCAAGATGGGCGTATCGGCGGCTACACCTTC.

This clonotype was detected a few times. The junction shows a germline mismatch at one end, possibly a read error. The chain links TRBV11-2 to TRBJ2-3; TRBD2 is a possible D gene (5 bases). There are 14 residues in the CDR3. Germline V gene lookup returns CDR1 SGHAT and CDR2 FQNNGV. The CDR3 DNA follows: TGTGCCAGCAGTATAAGCGGAGGCGCAGATACGCAACATTTT. Its translation: CASSISGGADTQHF.

Worth noting for this clonotype: One base away lies a much larger clone, so this may be a sequencing read error. The chain employs TRBV6-1 and TRBJ2-7; no firm D call. CDR1 and CDR2 from the germline V gene are MNHNS and SASEGT. The CDR3 contains 14 residues. The CDR3 is CASSLRHASYGQYF. The CDR3 DNA follows: TGTGCCAGCAGTTTGCGGCACGCCTCCTACGGGCAGTACTTC.

This clonotype was found many times. V gene TRBV6-2 or TRBV6-3 combines with J gene TRBJ1-5; 7 nucleotides align to TRBD1. With V trimmed by 4 bases and J by 4 bases, 4 bases remained unmatched. The length of the CDR3 is 14 residues. CDR1 MNHEY and CDR2 SVGEGT come from the germline V gene. CDR3 sequence: CASSSHRGNQPQHF. The CDR3, as DNA: TGTGCCAGCAGTTCCCACAGGGGAAATCAGCCCCAGCATTTT.

This clonotype was counted only a few times. V gene TRBV5-1 combines with J gene TRBJ1-4, with D uncertain. Germline lookup yields CDR1 SGHRS and CDR2 YFSETQ. The CDR3 totals 15 residues. V lost 2 bases, J lost 2 bases, and 10 bases lay in between. As DNA, the CDR3 is TGCGCCAGCAGCTTCGACGCCCTTACTAATGAAAAACTGTTTTTT. Its translation is CASSFDALTNEKLFF.

On this clonotype itself: Since a much larger clone is just one base distant, this may be a read error. The chain employs TRBV6-5 and TRBJ2-3; D not resolved. Germline V gene sequence: CDR1 MNHEY, CDR2 SVGAGI. Deletions cut 2 bases from V and 3 bases from J, with 12 bases between. CDR3 length equals 15 residues. The DNA for the CDR3 is TGTGCCAGCAGTTACGGGAAGGGCCGTACAGATACGCAGTATTTT. Protein sequence: CASSYGKGRTDTQYF.

This clonotype was seen only a few times. The rearrangement links TRBV5-5 to TRBJ2-3; perhaps TRBD2 as D (6 bases). Deletions cut 6 bases from V and 3 bases from J, with 20 bases between. Germline V CDR1 and CDR2: SGHKS, YYEKEE (reference sequence). The CDR3 length is 16 residues. The CDR3 DNA reads as TGTGCCAGCAACCTAGTTCCGGGGGTTGGGACAGATACGCAGTATTTT. Protein: CASNLVPGVGTDTQYF.

This clonotype was seen a single time. This sequence joins TRBV28 and TRBJ1-6, with a possible D match to TRBD1 (5 bases). Trimming took 2 bases from V and 8 from J, leaving 13 bases between them. This CDR3 has 15 residues. Per the germline V gene, CDR1 is MDHEN and CDR2 is SYDVKM. The chain's CDR3 is CASSLRGGTHSPLHF. CDR3 in DNA: TGTGCCAGCAGTTTAAGGGGAGGAACGCATTCACCCCTCCACTTT.

This rearrangement joins TRBV5-4 to TRBJ2-5, with TRBD2 identical over 10 bases. This CDR3 is built from 16 residues. CDR1 is SGHNT and CDR2 is YYREEE in the germline V gene (reference sequence). Trimming cost V 4 bases and J 4 bases; bases outside gene matches: 10. This CDR3 reads CASSRASGSTGETQYF. The CDR3 nucleotides are TGTGCCAGCAGCAGGGCTAGCGGGAGTACGGGAGAGACCCAGTACTTC.